Listed below are T cell receptor beta chains from one sample, sequenced in a study of blood T cell repertoires in COVID-19. TCRdb keeps only in-frame clones here, not all; method: immunoSEQ multiplex PCR. This sample has over 80,000 clones, with around 93% found just once. Input material: peripheral blood. Receptors were obtained from a human donor with active COVID-19. The donor label of this sample is uncertain. Each CDR3 is given with its conserved first and last residue. D genes are given only for firm matches. A clone size is listed for some rows: how often the clone was seen (once, few, many), or a class if it is expanded.

v_gene	j_gene	abundance	d_gene	CDR3aa	CDR3nt
TRBV5-1	TRBJ2-3	-	TRBD2	CASSAGTSADTQYF	TGCGCCAGCAGTGCCGGGACTAGCGCAGATACGCAGTATTTT
TRBV7-8	TRBJ2-3	-	TRBD1	CASSLTGEPSTDTQYF	TGTGCCAGCAGCCTCACAGGGGAACCTAGCACAGATACGCAGTATTTT
TRBV6-5	TRBJ2-4	-	TRBD1	CASSPTGGKNIQYF	TGTGCCAGCAGCCCGACAGGGGGCAAAAACATTCAGTACTTC
TRBV11-2	TRBJ2-3	-	TRBD2	CASSSAGLLTDTQYF	TGTGCCAGCAGCTCCGCGGGACTACTAACAGATACGCAGTATTTT
TRBV7-2	TRBJ2-1	-	-	CASSALGGKVSEQFF	TGTGCCAGCAGCGCTCTTGGCGGTAAGGTCAGTGAGCAGTTCTTC
TRBV13	TRBJ2-6	once	-	CASRYSGANVLTF	TGTGCCAGCAGATACTCTGGGGCCAACGTCCTGACTTTC
TRBV5-1	TRBJ2-3	-	-	CASSALGNTDTQYF	TGCGCCAGCAGCGCCCTAGGTAACACAGATACGCAGTATTTT
TRBV2	TRBJ2-7	-	TRBD2	CASRGGRETYEQYF	TGTGCCAGCAGAGGCGGGAGAGAAACCTACGAGCAGTACTTC
TRBV5-4	TRBJ2-7	-	-	CASSLNWGRDEQYF	TGTGCCAGCAGCCTCAATTGGGGGCGGGACGAGCAGTACTTC
TRBV19	TRBJ2-5	-	-	CASSIGIGYQETQYF	TGTGCCAGTAGTATCGGGATAGGGTACCAAGAGACCCAGTACTTC
TRBV5-1	TRBJ1-1	-	-	CASSSGRVAFF	TGCGCCAGCAGCTCGGGGAGGGTCGCTTTCTTT
TRBV5-4	TRBJ2-7	-	TRBD2	CASSLGGGQTYEQYF	TGTGCCAGCAGCTTGGGCGGGGGGCAGACCTACGAGCAGTACTTC
TRBV4-2	TRBJ1-1	-	-	CASSQGVRGSEAFF	TGTGCCAGCAGCCAAGGAGTTCGGGGATCTGAAGCTTTCTTT
TRBV4-2	TRBJ2-1	-	TRBD1	CASSQVNEGASYNEQFF	TGTGCCAGCAGCCAAGTGAATGAGGGGGCCTCCTACAATGAGCAGTTCTTC
TRBV7-8	TRBJ2-5	-	-	CASSLARGASGGGETQYF	TGTGCCAGCAGCTTAGCGCGAGGCGCCAGCGGCGGCGGAGAGACCCAGTACTTC
TRBV4-2	TRBJ2-3	-	TRBD2	CASSHDPSGGRTDTQYF	TGTGCCAGCAGCCACGACCCTAGCGGGGGGAGGACAGATACGCAGTATTTT
TRBV19	TRBJ1-5	-	-	CASSTLFAAVQGNQPQHF	TGTGCCAGTAGTACTTTATTCGCCGCCGTGCAGGGGAATCAGCCCCAGCATTTT
TRBV19	TRBJ1-5	-	-	CASSIGGRALQPQHF	TGTGCCAGTAGTATCGGAGGGAGGGCCCTCCAGCCCCAGCATTTT
TRBV29-1	TRBJ1-1	-	-	CSTLGGGQTEAFF	TGCAGCACCCTGGGGGGAGGGCAAACTGAAGCTTTCTTT
TRBV2	TRBJ2-4	once	TRBD2	CASSDRTSRQNIQYF	TGTGCCAGCAGTGACCGGACTAGCAGACAAAACATTCAGTACTTC
TRBV7-2	TRBJ1-2	-	-	CASSLGRQAPYGYTF	TGTGCCAGCAGCTTAGGCCGCCAGGCCCCCTATGGCTACACCTTC
TRBV2	TRBJ1-6	-	-	CASSGLAIYNSPLHF	TGTGCCAGCAGTGGACTGGCCATCTATAATTCACCCCTCCACTTT
TRBV28	TRBJ2-3	-	TRBD1	CATGTDSTDTQYF	TGTGCCACGGGGACAGACAGCACAGATACGCAGTATTTT
TRBV5-4	TRBJ2-5	-	TRBD1	CASSLGDRGIETQYF	TGTGCCAGCAGCTTAGGGGACAGGGGTATCGAGACCCAGTACTTC
TRBV1	TRBJ1-5	-	-	CTSSQDSTRESYQPQHF	TGCACCAGCAGCCAAGATTCGACGCGGGAGAGTTATCAGCCCCAGCATTTT